This T cell receptor (beta chain) was observed in a study of T-cell reconstitution after alpha-beta-depleted transplantation in children. As regards this clonotype: Its antigen is unknown.

From germline, CDR1 is SQVTM and CDR2 ANQGSEA. The length of the CDR3 is 11 residues. V lost 2 bases and J 7 bases, leaving 8 bases between the germline ends. General study results and limits: One year post-transplant, T-cell counts and diversity were largely derived from T cells produced anew. Several hundred expanded graft clones reportedly were the source of alpha-beta T cells about two months after transplant. TCRbeta diversity was high at day 60 in some patients (a result of surviving recipient T cells and thymic progenitors).

As it was prepared, the TCRbeta library received unique molecular identifiers. TCRdb called the PCR reads again in MiXCR, with one record for every CDR3 protein. The table shows 250,000 to 400,000 distinct CDR3 sequences, with around 25% occurring only once. The specimen was PBMCs, mostly from graft donor cells, collected 180 days after TCRalphabeta/CD19-depleted stem cell transplant. The chain recombines TRBV29-1 with TRBJ1-1; no clear D. This TCR was recovered from a male patient younger than 18 who had a stem cell transplant for acute lymphoblastic leukemia, so the T cells may come from the graft donor. CDR3 sequence reads: CSVEWWSEAFF. The CDR3 DNA is TGCAGCGTTGAATGGTGGAGTGAAGCTTTCTTT. Full variable domain (remainder filled in from reference TRBV29-1 and TRBJ1-1): SAVISQKPSRDICQRGTSLTIQCQVDSQVTMMFWYRQQPGQSLTLIATANQGSEATYESGFVIDKFPISRPNLTFSTLTVSNMSPEDSSIYLCSVEWWSEAFFGQGTRLTVV.